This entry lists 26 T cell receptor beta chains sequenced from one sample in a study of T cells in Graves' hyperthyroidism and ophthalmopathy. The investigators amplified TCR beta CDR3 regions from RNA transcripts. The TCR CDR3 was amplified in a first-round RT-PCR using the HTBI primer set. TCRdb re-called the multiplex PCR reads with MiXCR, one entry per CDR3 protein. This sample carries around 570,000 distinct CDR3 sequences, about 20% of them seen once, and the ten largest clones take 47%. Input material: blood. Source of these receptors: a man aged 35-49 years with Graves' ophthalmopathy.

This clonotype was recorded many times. Written as DNA, the CDR3 is TGTGCCAGCAGTTTACAGCAAGACATTTCTAACTATGGCTACACCTTC. Translation: CASSLQQDISNYGYTF. V is TRBV28 and J is TRBJ1-2, with D unclear. Germline V gene sequence: CDR1 MDHEN, CDR2 SYDVKM. The CDR3 length is 16 residues. Trimming took 2 bases from V and 0 from J, leaving 13 bases between them.

CDR3 coding DNA: TGCGCCAGCAGCCCCAGGACACCGCTCGGAAATGAGCAGTTCTTC. Translating it yields CASSPRTPLGNEQFF. The chain carries TRBV5-1 and TRBJ2-1, with a tentative D call TRBD1 (5 bases). Germline CDR1 SGHRS, CDR2 YFSETQ. The V gene lost 4 bases and the J gene lost 7 bases, with 18 bases spanning the gap. This CDR3 comprises 15 residues.

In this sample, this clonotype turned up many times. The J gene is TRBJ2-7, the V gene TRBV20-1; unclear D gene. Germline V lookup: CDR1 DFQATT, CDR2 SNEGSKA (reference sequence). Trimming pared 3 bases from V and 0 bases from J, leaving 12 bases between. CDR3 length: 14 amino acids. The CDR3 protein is CSASPLAHSYEQYF. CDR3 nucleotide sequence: TGCAGTGCTAGTCCATTGGCCCACTCCTACGAGCAGTACTTC.

The CDR3 is CASSLYDRGSSEQYF. Written as DNA, the CDR3 is TGCGCCAGCAGCCTCTACGACAGAGGGTCGAGCGAGCAGTACTTC. The rearrangement links TRBV5-1 to TRBJ2-7; D possibly uses TRBD1 or TRBD2 (5 bases each). Per the germline V gene, CDR1 is SGHRS and CDR2 is YFSETQ. CDR3 length equals 15 residues. The V end was cut by 4 bases, the J end by 6 bases, with 20 bases between.

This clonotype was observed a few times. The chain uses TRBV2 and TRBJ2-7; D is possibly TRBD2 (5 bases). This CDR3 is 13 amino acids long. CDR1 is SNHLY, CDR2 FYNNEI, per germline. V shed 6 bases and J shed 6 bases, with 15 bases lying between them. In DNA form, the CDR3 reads TGTGCCAGCAGATCGGCCCAAGGAGGCGAGCAGTACTTC. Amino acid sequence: CASRSAQGGEQYF.

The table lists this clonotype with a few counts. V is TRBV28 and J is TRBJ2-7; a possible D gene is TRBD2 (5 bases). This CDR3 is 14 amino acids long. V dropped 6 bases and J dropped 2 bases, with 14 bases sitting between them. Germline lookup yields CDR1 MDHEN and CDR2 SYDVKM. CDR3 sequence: CASSFEKAAYEQYF. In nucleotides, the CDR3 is TGTGCCAGCAGCTTCGAAAAAGCGGCCTACGAGCAGTACTTC.

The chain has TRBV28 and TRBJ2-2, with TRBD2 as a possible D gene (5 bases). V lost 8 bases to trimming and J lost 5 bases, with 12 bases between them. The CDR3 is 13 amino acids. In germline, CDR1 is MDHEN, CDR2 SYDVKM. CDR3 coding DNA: TGTGCCAGCTGCATCTCGGGAACCGGGGAGCTGTTTTTT. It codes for CASCISGTGELFF.

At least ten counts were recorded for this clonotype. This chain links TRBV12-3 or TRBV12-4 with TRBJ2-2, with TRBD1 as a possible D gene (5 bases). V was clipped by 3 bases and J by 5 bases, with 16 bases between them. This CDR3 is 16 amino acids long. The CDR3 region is CASSFRAIAKTGELFF. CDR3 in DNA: TGTGCCAGCAGTTTCAGGGCGATCGCAAAAACCGGGGAGCTGTTTTTT.

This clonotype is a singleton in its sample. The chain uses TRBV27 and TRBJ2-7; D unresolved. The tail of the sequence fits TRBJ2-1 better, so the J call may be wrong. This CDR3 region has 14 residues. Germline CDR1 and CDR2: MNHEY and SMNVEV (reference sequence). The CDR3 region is CASSLSRWSYEQFF. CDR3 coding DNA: TGTGCCAGCAGTTTATCCCGATGGTCCTACGAGCAGTTCTTC.

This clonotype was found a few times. The CDR3 DNA is TGCAGTGCTAGAGACCTAGCGGGCGAGCAGTACTTC. Encoded protein: CSARDLAGEQYF. V usage is TRBV20-1 and J usage is TRBJ2-7; 8 bases agree with TRBD2. Unmatched junction bases numbered 1, after V lost 0 bases and J lost 6 bases. This CDR3 has 12 amino acids. The germline V gene has CDR1 DFQATT and CDR2 SNEGSKA (reference sequence).

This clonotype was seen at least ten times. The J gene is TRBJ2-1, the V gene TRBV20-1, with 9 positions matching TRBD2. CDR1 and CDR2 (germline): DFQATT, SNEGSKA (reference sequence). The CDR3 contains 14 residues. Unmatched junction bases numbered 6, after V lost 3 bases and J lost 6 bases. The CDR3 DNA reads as TGCAGTGCTAGTTTAGCGGGAGTTACCAATGAGCAGTTCTTC. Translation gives CSASLAGVTNEQFF.

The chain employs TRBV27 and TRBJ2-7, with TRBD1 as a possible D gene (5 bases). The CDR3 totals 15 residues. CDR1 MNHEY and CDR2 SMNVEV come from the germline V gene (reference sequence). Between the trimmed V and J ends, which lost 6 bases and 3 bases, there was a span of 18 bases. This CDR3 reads CASSLTGIGFYEQYF. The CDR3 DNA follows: TGTGCCAGCAGCCTTACAGGTATAGGGTTCTACGAGCAGTACTTC.

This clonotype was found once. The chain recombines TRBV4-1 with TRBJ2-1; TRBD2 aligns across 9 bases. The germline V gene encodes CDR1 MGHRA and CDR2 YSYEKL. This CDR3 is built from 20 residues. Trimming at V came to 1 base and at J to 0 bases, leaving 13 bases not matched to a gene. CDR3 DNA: TGCGCCAGCAGCCAAGGGCCAAGGACTAGCGTCTTCGGCTCCTACAATGAGCAGTTCTTC. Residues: CASSQGPRTSVFGSYNEQFF.

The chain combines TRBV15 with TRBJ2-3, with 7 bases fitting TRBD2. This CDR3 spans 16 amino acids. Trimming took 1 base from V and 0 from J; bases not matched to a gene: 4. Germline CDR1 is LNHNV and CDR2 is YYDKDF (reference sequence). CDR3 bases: TGTGCCACCAGCAGAGGATTTAGCGGGAGCACAGATACGCAGTATTTT. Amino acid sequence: CATSRGFSGSTDTQYF.

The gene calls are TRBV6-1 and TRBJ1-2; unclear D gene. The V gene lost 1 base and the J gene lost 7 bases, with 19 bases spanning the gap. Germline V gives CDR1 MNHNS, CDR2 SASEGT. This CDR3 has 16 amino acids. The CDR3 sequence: CASSEGVGRFRGGYTF. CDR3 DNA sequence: TGTGCCAGCAGTGAAGGGGTGGGCAGGTTTAGAGGTGGCTACACCTTC.

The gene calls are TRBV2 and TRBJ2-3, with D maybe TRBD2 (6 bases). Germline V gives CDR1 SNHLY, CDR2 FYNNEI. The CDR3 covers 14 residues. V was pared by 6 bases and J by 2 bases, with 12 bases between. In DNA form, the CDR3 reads TGTGCCAGCAGGGACTACCTCCCCACAGATACGCAGTATTTT. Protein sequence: CASRDYLPTDTQYF.

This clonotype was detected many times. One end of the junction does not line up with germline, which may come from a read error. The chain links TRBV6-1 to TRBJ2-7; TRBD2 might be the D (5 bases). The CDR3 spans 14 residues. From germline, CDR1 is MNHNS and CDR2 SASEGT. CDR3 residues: CASTESGNLYEQYF. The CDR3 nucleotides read TGTGCCAGCACTGAATCCGGGAATTTATACGAGCAGTACTTC.

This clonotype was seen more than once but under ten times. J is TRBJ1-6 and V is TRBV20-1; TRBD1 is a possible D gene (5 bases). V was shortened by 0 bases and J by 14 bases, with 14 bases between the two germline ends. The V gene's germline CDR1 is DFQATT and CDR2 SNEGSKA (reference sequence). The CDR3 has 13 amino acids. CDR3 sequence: CSARDWGGETLHF. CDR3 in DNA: TGCAGTGCTAGAGATTGGGGCGGGGAAACCCTCCACTTT.

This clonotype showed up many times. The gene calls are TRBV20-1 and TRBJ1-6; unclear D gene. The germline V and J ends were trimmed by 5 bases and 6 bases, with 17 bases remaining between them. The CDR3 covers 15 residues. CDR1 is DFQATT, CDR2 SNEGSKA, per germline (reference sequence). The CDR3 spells CSAATLTRSNSPLHF. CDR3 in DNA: TGCAGTGCTGCGACCCTGACAAGGAGTAATTCACCCCTCCACTTT.

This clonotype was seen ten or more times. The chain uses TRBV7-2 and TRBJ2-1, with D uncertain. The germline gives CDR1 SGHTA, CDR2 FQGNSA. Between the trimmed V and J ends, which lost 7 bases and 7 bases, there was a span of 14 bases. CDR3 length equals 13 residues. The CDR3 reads CASTISVVNEQFF. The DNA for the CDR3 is TGTGCCAGCACCATTTCAGTAGTGAATGAGCAGTTCTTC.

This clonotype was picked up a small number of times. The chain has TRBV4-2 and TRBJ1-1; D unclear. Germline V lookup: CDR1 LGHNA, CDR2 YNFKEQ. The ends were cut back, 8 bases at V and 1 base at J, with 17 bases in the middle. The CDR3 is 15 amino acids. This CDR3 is CASESAPGTNTEAFF. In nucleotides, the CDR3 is TGTGCCAGCGAGTCGGCCCCGGGAACGAACACTGAAGCTTTCTTT.

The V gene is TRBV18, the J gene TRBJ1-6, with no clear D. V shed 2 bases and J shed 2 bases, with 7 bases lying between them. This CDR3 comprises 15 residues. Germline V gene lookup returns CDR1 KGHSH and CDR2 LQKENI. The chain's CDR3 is CASSPREAYNSPLHF. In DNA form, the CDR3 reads TGTGCCAGCTCACCAAGGGAGGCCTATAATTCACCCCTCCACTTT.

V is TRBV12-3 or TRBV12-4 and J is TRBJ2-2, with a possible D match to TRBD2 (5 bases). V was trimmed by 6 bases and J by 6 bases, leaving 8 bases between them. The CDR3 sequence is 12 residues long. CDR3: CASRLGPGELFF. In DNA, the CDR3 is TGTGCCAGCAGACTAGGGCCCGGGGAGCTGTTTTTT.

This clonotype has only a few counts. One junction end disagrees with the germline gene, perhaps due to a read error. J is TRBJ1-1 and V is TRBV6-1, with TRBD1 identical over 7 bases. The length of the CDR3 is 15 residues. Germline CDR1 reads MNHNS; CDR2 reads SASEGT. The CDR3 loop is CASREAGTVNTEAFF. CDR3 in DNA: TGTGCCAGCAGGGAAGCCGGGACAGTGAACACTGAAGCTTTCTTT.

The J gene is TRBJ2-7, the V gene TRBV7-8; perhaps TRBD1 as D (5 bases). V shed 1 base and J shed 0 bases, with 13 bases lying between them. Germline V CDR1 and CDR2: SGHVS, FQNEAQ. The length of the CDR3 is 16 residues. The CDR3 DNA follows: TGTGCCAGCAGCTTAGAGGGCCAGGGTAGCTCCTACGAGCAGTACTTC. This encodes CASSLEGQGSSYEQYF. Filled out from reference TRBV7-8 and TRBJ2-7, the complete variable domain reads GAGVSQSPRYKVAKRGQDVALRCDPISGHVSLFWYQQALGQGPEFLTYFQNEAQLDKSGLPSDRFFAERPEGSVSTLKIQRTQQEDSAVYLCASSLEGQGSSYEQYFGPGTRLTVT.

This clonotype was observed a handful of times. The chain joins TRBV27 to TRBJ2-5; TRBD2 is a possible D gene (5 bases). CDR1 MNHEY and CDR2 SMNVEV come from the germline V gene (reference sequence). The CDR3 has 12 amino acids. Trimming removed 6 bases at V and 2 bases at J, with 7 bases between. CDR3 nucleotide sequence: TGTGCCAGCAGGGACTCTCAAGAGACCCAGTACTTC. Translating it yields CASRDSQETQYF.